These T cell receptor beta chains were read from a single sample in a study of blood T cells in healthy people across ages. A single record per CDR3 protein comes from TCRdb applying MiXCR to the 5' RACE reads. Among about 730,000 distinct CDR3 sequences listed, roughly 45% were seen once. The source material was blood. The receptors derive from a woman aged 55-69 years in good health. Both conserved end residues are part of each CDR3. D genes are given only for firm matches. Expanded clones are given a class, and other clones once, few, many or no size at all.

v_call,clone_size,j_call,d_call,cdr3_length,cdr3_aa,cdr3_nt
TRBV6-4,many,TRBJ2-1,-,15,CASSDTDGSYNEQFF,TGTGCCAGCAGTGATACAGACGGATCCTACAATGAGCAGTTCTTC
TRBV5-1,few,TRBJ1-1,TRBD1,15,CASSLGQGVGSEAFF,TGCGCCAGCAGCTTGGGACAGGGGGTCGGTAGTGAAGCTTTCTTT
TRBV29-1,-,TRBJ1-2,-,13,CSVALTANYGYTF,TGCAGCGTCGCCCTGACAGCTAACTATGGCTACACCTTC
TRBV19,-,TRBJ1-5,-,12,CAIGRGDQPQHF,TGTGCCATAGGGAGGGGTGATCAGCCCCAGCATTTT
TRBV20-1,-,TRBJ2-1,TRBD2,15,CSARRVGSSGEAEFF,TGCAGTGCTAGAAGGGTTGGGTCTAGCGGAGAGGCAGAGTTCTTC
TRBV10-2,-,TRBJ2-1,-,15,CASSESSGTSNERFF,TGCGCCAGCAGTGAGTCGTCCGGGACTTCCAATGAGCGGTTCTTC
TRBV20-1,-,TRBJ2-5,TRBD2,15,CSVESPSGIQETQYF,TGCAGTGTTGAGTCTCCTAGCGGGATCCAAGAGACCCAGTACTTC
TRBV7-2,-,TRBJ2-5,-,13,CASSPPTQETQYF,TGTGCCAGCAGCCCACCCACCCAAGAGACCCAGTACTTC
TRBV7-9,-,TRBJ2-1,-,12,CANVVGPDEQFF,TGTGCCAACGTCGTGGGTCCGGATGAGCAGTTCTTC
TRBV20-1,-,TRBJ1-5,-,13,CSAREGGNRPQHF,TGCAGTGCTAGAGAAGGTGGCAATCGGCCCCAGCATTTT
TRBV7-2,few,TRBJ2-7,-,16,CASSPLGAVAGLEQYF,TGTGCCAGCAGTCCCCTGGGAGCGGTCGCGGGCCTCGAGCAGTACTTC
TRBV6-2/TRBV6-3,-,TRBJ1-5,-,13,CAVSRRGDQPQHF,TGTGCCGTAAGTAGGAGGGGTGATCAGCCCCAGCATTTT
TRBV7-9,-,TRBJ2-1,-,13,CASSPPSSNEQFF,TGTGCCAGCAGCCCACCTAGCAGTAATGAGCAGTTCTTC
TRBV7-9,-,TRBJ1-4,TRBD1,16,CASSLGPGTGNEKLFF,TGTGCCAGCAGCTTGGGGCCCGGGACAGGGAATGAAAAACTGTTTTTT
TRBV7-3,once,TRBJ2-1,-,11,CASSLGGVQFF,TGTGCCAGCAGCTTAGGGGGAGTACAGTTCTTC
TRBV12-3/TRBV12-4,-,TRBJ1-1,-,14,CASTKTPGHSEAFF,TGTGCCAGCACCAAAACACCGGGACATTCTGAAGCTTTCTTT
TRBV27,-,TRBJ2-1,TRBD2,19,CASSLTGRTSGRWDNEQFF,TGTGCCAGCAGTCTCACGGGGCGGACTAGCGGGAGGTGGGACAATGAGCAGTTCTTC
TRBV12-3/TRBV12-4,-,TRBJ1-2,TRBD1,15,CASSFEQGVGYGYTF,TGTGCCAGCAGTTTCGAACAGGGGGTGGGCTATGGCTACACCTTC
TRBV4-2,few,TRBJ2-1,-,15,CASSHSKPSYNEQFF,TGTGCCAGCAGCCATTCGAAGCCCTCCTACAATGAGCAGTTCTTC
TRBV20-1,-,TRBJ2-2,-,13,CSARDWRTGELFF,TGCAGTGCTAGAGATTGGCGAACCGGGGAGCTGTTTTTT
TRBV5-1,few,TRBJ2-3,-,15,CASRPHSGQTDTQYF,TGCGCCAGCAGACCCCATTCGGGCCAGACAGATACGCAGTATTTT
TRBV11-2,-,TRBJ2-1,TRBD2,17,CASSLVGGGVSHNEQFF,TGTGCCAGCAGCTTAGTAGGCGGGGGGGTGAGCCACAATGAGCAGTTCTTC
TRBV7-9,-,TRBJ2-6,-,16,CASSLLGASGANVLTF,TGTGCCAGCAGCTTACTCGGGGCCTCTGGGGCCAACGTCCTGACTTTC
TRBV5-6,-,TRBJ2-3,-,17,CASSSTTGLGSTDTQYF,TGTGCCAGCAGCTCGACCACAGGGTTGGGGAGCACAGATACGCAGTATTTT
TRBV11-3,-,TRBJ2-1,-,16,CASSSFGRDLQETQFF,TGTGCCAGCAGCTCTTTTGGCCGGGACTTACAAGAGACCCAGTTCTTC
TRBV5-1,-,TRBJ1-1,TRBD1,14,CASRFGQAATEAFF,TGCGCCAGCAGATTCGGACAGGCAGCGACTGAAGCTTTCTTT
TRBV12-3/TRBV12-4,-,TRBJ1-2,-,15,CASSVAALINYGYTF,TGTGCCAGCAGTGTGGCAGCCCTCATCAACTATGGCTACACCTTC
TRBV7-3,-,TRBJ2-5,-,13,CASSLGVAGEQYF,TGTGCCAGCAGCCTAGGGGTGGCAGGGGAGCAGTACTTC
TRBV12-3/TRBV12-4,-,TRBJ2-7,-,12,CASRSISDEQYF,TGTGCCAGCAGATCGATCTCAGATGAGCAGTACTTC
TRBV20-1,-,TRBJ2-3,TRBD2,14,CSGETSGGTDTQYF,TGCAGTGGAGAGACTAGCGGGGGCACAGATACGCAGTATTTT
TRBV29-1,many,TRBJ2-5,-,17,CSVVLRGGRLAGGTQYF,TGCAGCGTCGTCTTACGAGGGGGACGACTGGCAGGCGGGACCCAGTACTTC
TRBV20-1,-,TRBJ1-2,-,15,CSAEAAEGKNYGYTF,TGCAGTGCGGAGGCAGCGGAAGGCAAGAACTATGGCTACACCTTC
TRBV3-1,-,TRBJ2-3,TRBD2,16,CASSQDRGESTDTQYF,TGTGCCAGCAGCCAAGACCGGGGGGAGAGCACAGATACGCAGTATTTT
TRBV29-1,few,TRBJ2-7,-,12,CSVDLQGGKQYF,TGCAGCGTTGACTTACAGGGGGGGAAGCAGTACTTC
TRBV3-1,few,TRBJ2-1,-,16,CASSQEGRVYLNEQFF,TGTGCCAGCAGCCAAGAGGGACGAGTGTATTTAAATGAGCAGTTCTTC
TRBV5-1,-,TRBJ2-5,TRBD2,16,CASSPLGAGVQETQYF,TGCGCCAGCAGCCCCCTTGGCGCGGGGGTCCAAGAGACCCAGTACTTC
TRBV7-9,-,TRBJ2-5,-,13,CASSPPNWETQYF,TGTGCCAGCAGCCCACCTAATTGGGAGACCCAGTACTTC
TRBV5-1,few,TRBJ2-1,TRBD2,18,CASSLRPAGTSGYNEQFF,TGCGCCAGCAGCCTCCGCCCGGCGGGTACTAGCGGGTACAATGAGCAGTTCTTC
TRBV29-1,-,TRBJ2-2,TRBD1,16,CSVESGTGRNTGELFF,TGCAGCGTTGAGAGTGGGACAGGCCGGAACACCGGGGAGCTGTTTTTT
TRBV28,many,TRBJ2-7,-,12,CASSLRPYEQYF,TGTGCCAGCAGCCTAAGGCCCTACGAGCAGTACTTC
TRBV12-3/TRBV12-4,-,TRBJ2-7,-,12,CASSDSIAEQYF,TGTGCCAGCTCGGACTCTATCGCCGAGCAGTACTTC
TRBV3-1,few,TRBJ2-7,-,13,CASSQGAQSEQYF,TGTGCCAGCAGCCAAGGGGCACAGAGCGAGCAGTACTTC
TRBV3-1,-,TRBJ2-1,-,15,CASSQDVLGLVEQFF,TGTGCCAGCAGCCAAGATGTTCTGGGGTTGGTTGAGCAGTTCTTC
TRBV12-3/TRBV12-4,few,TRBJ2-3,TRBD2,16,CASSFRSGSNPDTQYF,TGTGCCAGCAGTTTTCGTAGCGGGAGTAATCCAGATACGCAGTATTTT
TRBV20-1,-,TRBJ1-2,-,13,CSARDIREYGYTF,TGCAGTGCTAGAGATATAAGAGAATATGGCTACACCTTC
TRBV10-3,-,TRBJ2-6,-,16,CAISLQGGGGTNVLTF,TGTGCCATCAGCCTACAGGGGGGAGGGGGCACCAACGTCCTGACTTTC
TRBV7-2,few,TRBJ2-1,TRBD2,15,CASSKTGTNTMRQFF,TGTGCCAGCAGTAAGACCGGGACTAACACAATGAGGCAGTTCTTC
TRBV7-2,many,TRBJ1-2,TRBD1,16,CASSLARRQGAYGYTF,TGTGCCAGCAGCTTAGCGCGGAGACAGGGGGCATATGGCTACACCTTC